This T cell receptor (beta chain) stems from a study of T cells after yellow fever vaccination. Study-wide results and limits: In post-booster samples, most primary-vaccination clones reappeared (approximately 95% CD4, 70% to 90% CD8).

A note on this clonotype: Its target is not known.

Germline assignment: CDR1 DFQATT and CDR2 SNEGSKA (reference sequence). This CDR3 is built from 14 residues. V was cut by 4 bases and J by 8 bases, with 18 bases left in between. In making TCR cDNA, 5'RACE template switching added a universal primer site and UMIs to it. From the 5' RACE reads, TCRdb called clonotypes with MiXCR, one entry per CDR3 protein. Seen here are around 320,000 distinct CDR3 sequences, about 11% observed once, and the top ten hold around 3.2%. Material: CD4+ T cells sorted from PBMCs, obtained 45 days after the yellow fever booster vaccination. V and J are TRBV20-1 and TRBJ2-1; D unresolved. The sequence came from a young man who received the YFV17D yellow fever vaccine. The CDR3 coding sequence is TGCAGTGCTACCGCAGGCCACCCCACAGATGAGCAGTTCTTC. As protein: CSATAGHPTDEQFF.